This TCR beta chain was found in a study of blood T cells in healthy people across ages. Overall study results and limits: In older individuals, TCR beta diversity per million T cells was lower, falling roughly linearly with age.

Healthy Caucasian individuals from Russia aged 6 to 90 were enrolled as donors. The sample, roughly 9.5 milliliters of peripheral blood, was drawn from each donor. Trimming cost V 3 bases and J 11 bases, with 11 bases left between them. This CDR3 spans 11 amino acids. The germline gives CDR1 SGDLS, CDR2 YYNGEE. This clonotype appeared a single time. What it recognizes is unknown. A second PCR, run for roughly 7 to 11 cycles, used a sample-barcoded 5' primer plus a J-beta primer mix. Carrying 12 random nucleotides, a template-switch adaptor labeled each individual cDNA molecule. TCRdb redid the calling of the 5' RACE reads with MiXCR, one entry per CDR3 protein. The data contain about 680,000 distinct CDR3 sequences, 45% to 50% of them singletons.

Sequencing was performed on blood. This receptor was taken from a woman aged 55-69 years in good health. The chain links TRBV9 to TRBJ2-5; D remains ambiguous. The CDR3 region has the DNA TGTGCCAGCAGCGGTTACAATGGGCAGTACTTC. Translation gives CASSGYNGQYF. Variable domain in full (rest from reference TRBV9 and TRBJ2-5): DSGVTQTPKHLITATGQRVTLRCSPRSGDLSVYWYQQSLDQGLQFLIQYYNGEERAKGNILERFSAQQFPDLHSELNLSSLELGDSALYFCASSGYNGQYFGPGTRLLVL.